This T cell receptor beta chain comes out of a study of blood T cell repertoires in COVID-19. V lost 8 bases to trimming and J lost 1 base, with 21 bases between them. The CDR3 runs to 17 residues. Germline CDR1 is SNHLY and CDR2 is FYNNEI. Using immunoSEQ multiplex PCR, the repertoire was profiled, and TCRdb retains in-frame clones only, with some absent. The profile shows some 240,000 clones, 89% of them singletons. This clone was observed a handful of times. Sequencing was done on a sample of peripheral blood. This receptor was identified in a woman aged 40-49 years who had recovered from COVID-19. The rearrangement links TRBV2 to TRBJ1-3; D is uncertain. In nucleotides, the CDR3 is TGTGCCAGCCATTATGGTGGGAGGCCTTCTTCTGGAAACACCATATATTTT. This codes for CASHYGGRPSSGNTIYF.